The clone carrying this T cell receptor beta chain was counted a few times. This specimen belongs to a study of tumor-infiltrating lymphocytes in localized non-small cell lung cancer. Losses at the gene ends were 6 bases for V and 9 bases for J; bases not matched to a gene: 3. CDR3 length: 11 residues. The germline V gene encodes CDR1 MDHEN and CDR2 SYDVKM. Measured with immunoSEQ multiplex PCR; TCRdb has only the in-frame clones, and not every one. This table has some 3,000 clones, around half appearing once. This TCR was sampled from a human donor with non-small cell lung cancer. The J gene is TRBJ2-7, the V gene TRBV28; TRBD1 aligns across 9 bases. The specimen sequenced was uninvolved lung tissue not adjacent to the tumor. The CDR3 here is CASRATGGQYF. CDR3 bases: TGTGCCAGCAGGGCGACAGGGGGGCAGTACTTC.